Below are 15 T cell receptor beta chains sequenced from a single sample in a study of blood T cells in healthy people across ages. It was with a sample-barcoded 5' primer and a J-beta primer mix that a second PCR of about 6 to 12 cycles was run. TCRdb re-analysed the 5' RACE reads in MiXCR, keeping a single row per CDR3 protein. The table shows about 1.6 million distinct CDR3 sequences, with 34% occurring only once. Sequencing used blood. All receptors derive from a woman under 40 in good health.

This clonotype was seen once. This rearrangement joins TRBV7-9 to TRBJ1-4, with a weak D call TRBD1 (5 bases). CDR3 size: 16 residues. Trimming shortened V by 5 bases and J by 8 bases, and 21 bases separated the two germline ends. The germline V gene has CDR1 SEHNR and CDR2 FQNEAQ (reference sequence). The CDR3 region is CASSPFRGVVKEKLFF. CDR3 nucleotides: TGTGCCAGCAGCCCCTTCCGGGGCGTCGTTAAGGAAAAACTGTTTTTT. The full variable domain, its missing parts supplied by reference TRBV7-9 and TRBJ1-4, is DTGVSQNPRHKITKRGQNVTFRCDPISEHNRLYWYRQTLGQGPEFLTYFQNEAQLEKSRLLSDRFSAERPKGSFSTLEIQRTEQGDSAMYLCASSPFRGVVKEKLFFGSGTQLSVL.

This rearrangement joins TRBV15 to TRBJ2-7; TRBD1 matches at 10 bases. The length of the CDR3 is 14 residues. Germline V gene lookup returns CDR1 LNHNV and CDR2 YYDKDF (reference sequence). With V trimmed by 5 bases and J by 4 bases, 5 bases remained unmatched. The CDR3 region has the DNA TGTGCCACCAGCGACCGGGACAGGGGATACGAGCAGTACTTC. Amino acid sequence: CATSDRDRGYEQYF.

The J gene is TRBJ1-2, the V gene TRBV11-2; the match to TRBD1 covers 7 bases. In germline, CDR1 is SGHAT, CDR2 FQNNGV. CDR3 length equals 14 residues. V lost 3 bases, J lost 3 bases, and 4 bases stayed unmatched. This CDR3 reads CASSFTGDHYGYTF. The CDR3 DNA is TGTGCCAGCAGCTTTACAGGGGATCACTATGGCTACACCTTC.

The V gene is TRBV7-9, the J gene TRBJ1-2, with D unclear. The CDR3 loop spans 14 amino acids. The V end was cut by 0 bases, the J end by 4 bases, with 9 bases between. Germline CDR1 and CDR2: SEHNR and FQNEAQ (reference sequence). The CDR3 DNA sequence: TGTGCCAGCAGCTTAGCGCCATGGGGCTATGGCTACACCTTC. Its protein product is CASSLAPWGYGYTF.

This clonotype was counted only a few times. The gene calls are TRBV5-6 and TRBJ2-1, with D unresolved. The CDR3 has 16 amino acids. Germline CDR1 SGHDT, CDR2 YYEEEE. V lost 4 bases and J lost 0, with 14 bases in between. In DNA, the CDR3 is TGTGCCAGCAGCGTCGCCCTCCTGAGCTCCTACAATGAGCAGTTCTTC. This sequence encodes CASSVALLSSYNEQFF. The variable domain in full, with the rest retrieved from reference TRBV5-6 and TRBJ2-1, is DAGVTQSPTHLIKTRGQQVTLRCSPKSGHDTVSWYQQALGQGPQFIFQYYEEEERQRGNFPDRFSGHQFPNYSSELNVNALLLGDSALYLCASSVALLSSYNEQFFGPGTRLTVL.

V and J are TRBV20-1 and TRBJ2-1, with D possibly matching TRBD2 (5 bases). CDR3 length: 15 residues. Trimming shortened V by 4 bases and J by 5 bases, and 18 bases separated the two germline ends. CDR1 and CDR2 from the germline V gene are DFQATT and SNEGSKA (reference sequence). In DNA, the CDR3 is TGCAGTGCTACTTCACTAGAGGGAAAACACAATGAGCAGTTCTTC. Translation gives CSATSLEGKHNEQFF.

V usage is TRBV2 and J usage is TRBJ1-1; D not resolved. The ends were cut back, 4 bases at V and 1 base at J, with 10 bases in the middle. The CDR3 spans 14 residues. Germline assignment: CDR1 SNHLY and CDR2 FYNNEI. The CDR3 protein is CASSADLANTEAFF. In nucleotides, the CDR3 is TGTGCCAGCAGTGCGGACTTAGCGAACACTGAAGCTTTCTTT.

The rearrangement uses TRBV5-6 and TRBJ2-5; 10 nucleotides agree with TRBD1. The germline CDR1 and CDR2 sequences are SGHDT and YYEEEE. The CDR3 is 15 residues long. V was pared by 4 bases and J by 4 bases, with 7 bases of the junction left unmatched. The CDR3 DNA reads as TGTGCCAGCAGCCCGGACAGGGGGTTTGGAGAGACCCAGTACTTC. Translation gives CASSPDRGFGETQYF.

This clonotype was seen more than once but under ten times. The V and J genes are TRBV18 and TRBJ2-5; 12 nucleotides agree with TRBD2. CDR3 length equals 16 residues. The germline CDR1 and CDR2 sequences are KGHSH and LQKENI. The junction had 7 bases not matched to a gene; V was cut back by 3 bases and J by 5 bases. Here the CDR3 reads CASSPGLAGYGETQYF. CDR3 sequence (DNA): TGTGCCAGCTCACCCGGACTAGCGGGATATGGGGAGACCCAGTACTTC.

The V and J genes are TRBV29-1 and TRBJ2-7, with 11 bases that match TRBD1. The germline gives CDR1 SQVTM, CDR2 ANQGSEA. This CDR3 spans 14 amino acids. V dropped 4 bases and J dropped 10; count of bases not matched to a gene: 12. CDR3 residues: CSVALWDRGSDQYF. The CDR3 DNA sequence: TGCAGCGTTGCACTCTGGGACAGGGGGTCTGATCAGTACTTC.

The CDR3 DNA is TGTGCCAGCAGCGTAGGGGGACAGGGGGCCAATGAGCAGTTCTTC. This translates into CASSVGGQGANEQFF. The chain employs TRBV9 and TRBJ2-1, with TRBD1 matching 12 bases. Germline values: CDR1 SGDLS, CDR2 YYNGEE. Trimming at V came to 0 bases and at J to 6 bases, leaving 1 base not matched to a gene. The CDR3 is made up of 15 amino acids.

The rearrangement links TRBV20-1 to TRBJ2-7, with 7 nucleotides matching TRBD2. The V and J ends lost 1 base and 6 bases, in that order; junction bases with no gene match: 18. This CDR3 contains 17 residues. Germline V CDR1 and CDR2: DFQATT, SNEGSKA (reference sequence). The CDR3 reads CSARVPFMAGETSEQYF. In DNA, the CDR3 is TGCAGTGCTAGAGTCCCTTTTATGGCGGGGGAGACTAGCGAGCAGTACTTC.

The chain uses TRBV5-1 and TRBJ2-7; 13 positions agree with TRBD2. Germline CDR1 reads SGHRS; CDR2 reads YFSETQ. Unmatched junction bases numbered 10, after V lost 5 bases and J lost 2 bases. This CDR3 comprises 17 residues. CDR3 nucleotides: TGCGCCAGCAGTCCCCCCGGGACTAGCGGGAACCCCTACGAGCAGTACTTC. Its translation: CASSPPGTSGNPYEQYF.

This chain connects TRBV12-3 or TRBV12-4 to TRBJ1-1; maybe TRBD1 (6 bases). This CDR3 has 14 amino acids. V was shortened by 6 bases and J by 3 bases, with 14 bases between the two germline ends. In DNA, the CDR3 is TGTGCCAGCAGGCCCCGGGGGCTTCACACTGAAGCTTTCTTT. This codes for CASRPRGLHTEAFF.

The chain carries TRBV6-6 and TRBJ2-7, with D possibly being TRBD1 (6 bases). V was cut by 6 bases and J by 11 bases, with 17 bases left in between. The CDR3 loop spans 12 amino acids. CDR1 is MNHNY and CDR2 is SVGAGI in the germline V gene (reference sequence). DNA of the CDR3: TGTGCCAGCAGAACCAAACCGGGACATGAGTACTTC. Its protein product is CASRTKPGHEYF.